This TCR beta chain came from a study of shared clonotypes between healthy human individuals. Adults of Caucasian background living in Nashville, Tennessee made up all donors. V lost 5 bases to trimming and J lost 2 bases; unmatched junction nucleotides: 8. This CDR3 is 16 amino acids long. The germline V gene has CDR1 SGHTA and CDR2 FQGNSA. Libraries were prepared by immunoSEQ multiplex PCR; TCRdb keeps only in-frame clonotypes and omits some of them. The sample has 2 million to 2.5 million clones, roughly 95% seen once; the top ten hold about 0.13%. Material for sequencing was naive CD4+ T cells sorted from blood. This sample's subset: CD45RA+ positively selected. This chain connects TRBV7-2 to TRBJ2-3, with 9 bases lining up with TRBD1. This receptor was taken from a man between 18 and 35 years old in good health. The CDR3 region is CASSTGRQGDTDTQYF. DNA for the CDR3: TGTGCCAGCAGCACAGGTAGACAGGGGGACACAGATACGCAGTATTTT.